This TCR beta chain was documented in a study of CD8 T cells in Susac syndrome. RNA was extracted with the RNeasy kit, and a quantity of about 0.5 to 1 ug was reverse transcribed using random hexamers. A single record per CDR3 protein comes from TCRdb applying MiXCR to the immunoSEQ multiplex PCR reads. The repertoire has tens of thousands of distinct CDR3 sequences, over 85% of them found once; the top ten carry 0.35% to 0.4%. V lost 4 bases and J lost 0, with 16 bases in between. This CDR3 spans 18 amino acids. Per the germline V gene, CDR1 is LGHNT and CDR2 is FRNRAP. The sample consisted of CD8+ T cells from PBMCs. This sequence joins TRBV12-5 and TRBJ2-6; D is undetermined. This TCR was sampled from a human donor with multiple sclerosis. Written as DNA, the CDR3 is TGTGCTAGTGGTTCAACAGTGGACCTGAGCTCTGGGGCCAACGTCCTGACTTTC. Its translation: CASGSTVDLSSGANVLTF. The complete variable domain, with remaining parts taken from reference TRBV12-5 and TRBJ2-6, reads DARVTQTPRHKVTEMGQEVTMRCQPILGHNTVFWYRQTMMQGLELLAYFRNRAPLDDSGMPKDRFSAEMPDATLATLKIQPSEPRDSAVYFCASGSTVDLSSGANVLTFGAGSRLTVL.